This TCR beta chain was recovered during a study of shared clonotypes between healthy human individuals. The CDR3 is 14 amino acids. Per germline, CDR1 LNHDA and CDR2 SQIVND (reference sequence). Losses at the gene ends were 3 bases for V and 4 bases for J; bases not matched to a gene: 5. The study, taken as a whole, reports: Roughly 5% of naive CD4 clonotypes were common to four donors.

This clone was seen just once. Its antigen is still unknown. Other nucleotide sequences from this sample produce the same CDR3. Naive CD8 isolation took CD45RO-negative cells positively selected for CCR7 and excluded terminally differentiated effector memory CD45RA+ cells. This was a deep-level run. Sequenced by immunoSEQ multiplex PCR; TCRdb stores in-frame clones only, minus some. The table shows about 2,200,000 clones, with approximately 94% occurring only once. Sequences were obtained from naive CD8+ T cells from PBMCs. The rearrangement uses TRBV19 and TRBJ2-7; 8 bases agree with TRBD2. This receptor was taken from a young man in good health. Some clones in this sample may be carry-over from other donors' samples. The DNA for the CDR3 is TGTGCCAGTAGTATTCGACTAGCGAGTTACGAGCAGTACTTC. Residues: CASSIRLASYEQYF.